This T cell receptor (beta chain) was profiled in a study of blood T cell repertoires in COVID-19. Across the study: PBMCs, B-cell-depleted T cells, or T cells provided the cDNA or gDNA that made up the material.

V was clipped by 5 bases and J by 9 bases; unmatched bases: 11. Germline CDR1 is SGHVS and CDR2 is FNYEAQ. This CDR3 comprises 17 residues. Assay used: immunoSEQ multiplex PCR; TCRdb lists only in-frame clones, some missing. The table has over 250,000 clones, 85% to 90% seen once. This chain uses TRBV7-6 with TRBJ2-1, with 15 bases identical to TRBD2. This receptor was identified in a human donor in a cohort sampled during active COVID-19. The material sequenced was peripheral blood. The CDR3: CASSPITGLAGGGEQFF. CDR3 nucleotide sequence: TGTGCCAGCAGCCCTATTACGGGACTAGCGGGAGGTGGTGAGCAGTTCTTC. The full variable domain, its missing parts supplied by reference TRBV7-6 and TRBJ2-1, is GAGVSQSPRYKVTKRGQDVALRCDPISGHVSLYWYRQALGQGPEFLTYFNYEAQQDKSGLPNDRFSAERPEGSISTLTIQRTEQRDSAMYRCASSPITGLAGGGEQFFGPGTRLTVL.